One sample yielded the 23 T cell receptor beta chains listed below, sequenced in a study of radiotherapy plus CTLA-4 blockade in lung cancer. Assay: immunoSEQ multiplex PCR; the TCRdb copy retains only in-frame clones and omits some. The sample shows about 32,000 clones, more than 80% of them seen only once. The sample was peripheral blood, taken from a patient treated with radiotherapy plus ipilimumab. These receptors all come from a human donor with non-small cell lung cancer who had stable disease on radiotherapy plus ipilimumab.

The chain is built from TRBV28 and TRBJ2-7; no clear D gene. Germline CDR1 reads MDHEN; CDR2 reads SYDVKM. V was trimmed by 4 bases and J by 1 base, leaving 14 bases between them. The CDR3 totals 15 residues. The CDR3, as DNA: TGTGCCAGCAGTTCCCCTCCTAGTGAATCCTACGAGCAGTACTTC. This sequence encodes CASSSPPSESYEQYF.

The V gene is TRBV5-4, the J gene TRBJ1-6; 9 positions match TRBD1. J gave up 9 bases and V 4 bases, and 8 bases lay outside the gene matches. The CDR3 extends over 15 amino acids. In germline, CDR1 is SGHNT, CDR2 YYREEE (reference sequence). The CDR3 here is CASSTDRGQGSPLHF. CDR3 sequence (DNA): TGTGCCAGCAGCACGGACAGGGGACAGGGTTCACCCCTCCACTTT.

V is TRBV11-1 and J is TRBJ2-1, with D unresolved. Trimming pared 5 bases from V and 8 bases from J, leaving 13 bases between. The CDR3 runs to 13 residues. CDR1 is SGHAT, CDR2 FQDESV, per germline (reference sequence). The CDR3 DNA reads TGTGCCAGCAGCCCCACCCCTGGGCATGAGCAGTTCTTC. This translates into CASSPTPGHEQFF.

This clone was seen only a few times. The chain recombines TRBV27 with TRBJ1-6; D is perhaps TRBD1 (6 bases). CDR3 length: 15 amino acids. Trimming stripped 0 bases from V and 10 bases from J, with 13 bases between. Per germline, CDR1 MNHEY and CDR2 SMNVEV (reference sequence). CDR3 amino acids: CASSLSGGSWSPLHF. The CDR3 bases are TGTGCCAGCAGTTTATCAGGGGGATCATGGTCACCCCTCCACTTT.

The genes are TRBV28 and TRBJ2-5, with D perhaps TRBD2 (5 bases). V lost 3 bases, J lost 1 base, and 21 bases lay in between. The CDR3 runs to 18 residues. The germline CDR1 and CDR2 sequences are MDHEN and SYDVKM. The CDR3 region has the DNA TGTGCCAGCAGTTTCCCAAATATAGGGCCTAGCCCCCAAGAGACCCAGTACTTC. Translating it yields CASSFPNIGPSPQETQYF.

CDR3 residues: CASSLGTGNTEAFF. The DNA of the CDR3 is TGTGCCAGCTCACTGGGGACAGGGAACACTGAAGCTTTCTTT. This chain uses TRBV18 with TRBJ1-1; TRBD1 matches at 8 bases. Germline-derived CDR1 and CDR2 are KGHSH and LQKENI. The V gene end was trimmed by 4 bases and the J gene end by 1 base; junction bases not matched to a gene: 2. This CDR3 has 14 residues.

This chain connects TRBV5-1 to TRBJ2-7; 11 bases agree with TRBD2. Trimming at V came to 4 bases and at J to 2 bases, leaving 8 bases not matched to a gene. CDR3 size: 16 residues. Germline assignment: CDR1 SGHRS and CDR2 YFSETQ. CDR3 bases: TGCGCCAGCAGCGAGCCGGGACTAGCGGTTACCTACGAGCAGTACTTC. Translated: CASSEPGLAVTYEQYF.

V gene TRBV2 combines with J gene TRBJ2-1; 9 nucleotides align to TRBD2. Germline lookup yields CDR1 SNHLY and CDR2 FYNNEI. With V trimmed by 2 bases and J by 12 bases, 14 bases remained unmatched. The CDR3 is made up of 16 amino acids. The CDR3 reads CASSEYGRAGGRWQFF. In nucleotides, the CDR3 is TGTGCCAGCAGTGAATACGGGCGGGCGGGAGGGCGATGGCAGTTCTTC.

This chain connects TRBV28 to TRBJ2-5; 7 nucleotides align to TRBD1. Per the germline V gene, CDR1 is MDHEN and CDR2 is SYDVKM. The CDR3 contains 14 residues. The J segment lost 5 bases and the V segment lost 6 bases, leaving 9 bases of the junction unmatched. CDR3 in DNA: TGTGCCAGCAGACGACAGGGAGAGTGGGAGACCCAGTACTTC. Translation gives CASRRQGEWETQYF.

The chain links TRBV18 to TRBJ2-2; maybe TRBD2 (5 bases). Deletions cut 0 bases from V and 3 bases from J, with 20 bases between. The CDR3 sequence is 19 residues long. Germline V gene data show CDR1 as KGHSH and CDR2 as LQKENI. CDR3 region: CASSPPKVAGRRDTGELFF. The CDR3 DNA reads TGTGCCAGCTCACCACCAAAGGTGGCAGGCAGGCGGGACACCGGGGAGCTGTTTTTT.

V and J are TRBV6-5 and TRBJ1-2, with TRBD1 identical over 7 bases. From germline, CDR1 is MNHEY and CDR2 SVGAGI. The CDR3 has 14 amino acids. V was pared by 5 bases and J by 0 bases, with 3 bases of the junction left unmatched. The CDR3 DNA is TGTGCCAGCAGTAGGGACAGAGCTAACTATGGCTACACCTTC. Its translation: CASSRDRANYGYTF.

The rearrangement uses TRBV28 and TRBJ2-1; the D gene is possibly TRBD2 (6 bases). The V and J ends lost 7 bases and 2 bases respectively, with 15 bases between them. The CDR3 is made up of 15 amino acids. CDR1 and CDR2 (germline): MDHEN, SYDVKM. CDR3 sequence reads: CASIPLAGTYNEQFF. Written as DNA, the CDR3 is TGTGCCAGCATCCCCTTGGCGGGAACCTACAATGAGCAGTTCTTC.

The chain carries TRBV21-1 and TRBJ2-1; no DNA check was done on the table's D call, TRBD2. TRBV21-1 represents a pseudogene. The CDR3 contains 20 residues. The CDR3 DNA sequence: TGTGCCAGCAGCAAAGATCCGGGACTAGCGGGAAGATGGTCCTACAATGAGCAGTTCTTC. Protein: CASSKDPGLAGRWSYNEQFF.

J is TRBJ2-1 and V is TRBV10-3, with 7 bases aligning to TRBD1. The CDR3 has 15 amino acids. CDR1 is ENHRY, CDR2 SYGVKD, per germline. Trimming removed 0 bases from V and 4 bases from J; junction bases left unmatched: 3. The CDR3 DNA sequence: TGTGCCATCAGTGAGTCGGGACAGACTTACAATGAGCAGTTCTTC. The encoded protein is CAISESGQTYNEQFF.

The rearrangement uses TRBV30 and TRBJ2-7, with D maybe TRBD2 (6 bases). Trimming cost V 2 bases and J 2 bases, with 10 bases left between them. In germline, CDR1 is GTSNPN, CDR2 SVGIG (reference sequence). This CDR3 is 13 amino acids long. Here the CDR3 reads CAWSSGVAYEQYF. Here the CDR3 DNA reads TGTGCCTGGAGTTCGGGAGTCGCCTACGAGCAGTACTTC.

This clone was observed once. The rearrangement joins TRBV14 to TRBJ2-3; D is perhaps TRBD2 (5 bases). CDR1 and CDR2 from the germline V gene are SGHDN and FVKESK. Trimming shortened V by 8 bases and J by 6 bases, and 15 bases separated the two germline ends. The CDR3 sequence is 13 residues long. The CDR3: CASRRGPADTQYF. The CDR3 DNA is TGTGCCAGCCGGAGAGGGCCCGCGGATACGCAGTATTTT.

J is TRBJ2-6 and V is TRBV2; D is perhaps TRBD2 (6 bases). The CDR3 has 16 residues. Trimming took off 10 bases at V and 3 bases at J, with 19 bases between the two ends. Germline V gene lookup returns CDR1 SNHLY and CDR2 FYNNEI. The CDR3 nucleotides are TGTGCCAACGGCGTGGGTGGAGGGGTTGGGGCCAACGTCCTGACTTTC. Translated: CANGVGGGVGANVLTF.

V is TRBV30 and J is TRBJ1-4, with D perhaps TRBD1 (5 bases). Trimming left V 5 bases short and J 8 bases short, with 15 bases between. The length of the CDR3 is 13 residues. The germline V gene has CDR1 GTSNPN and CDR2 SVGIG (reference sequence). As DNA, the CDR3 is TGTGCCTGGGGCGGGGCGAACGACGAAAAACTGTTTTTT. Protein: CAWGGANDEKLFF.

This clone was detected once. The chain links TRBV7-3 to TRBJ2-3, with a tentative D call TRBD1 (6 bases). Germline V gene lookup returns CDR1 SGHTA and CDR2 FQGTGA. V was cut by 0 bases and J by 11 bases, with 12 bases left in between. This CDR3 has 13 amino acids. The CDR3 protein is CASSLTDRNQQYF. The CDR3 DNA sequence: TGTGCCAGCAGCTTAACTGACAGGAATCAGCAGTATTTT.

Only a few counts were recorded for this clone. CDR3 sequence reads: CASFRGNEQFF. The CDR3 region has the DNA TGTGCCAGCTTCAGGGGAAATGAGCAGTTCTTC. The chain is built from TRBV7-9 and TRBJ2-1, with D possibly matching TRBD1 (6 bases). Germline V gene data show CDR1 as SEHNR and CDR2 as FQNEAQ (reference sequence). V was trimmed by 8 bases and J by 7 bases, leaving 9 bases between them. This CDR3 has 11 residues.

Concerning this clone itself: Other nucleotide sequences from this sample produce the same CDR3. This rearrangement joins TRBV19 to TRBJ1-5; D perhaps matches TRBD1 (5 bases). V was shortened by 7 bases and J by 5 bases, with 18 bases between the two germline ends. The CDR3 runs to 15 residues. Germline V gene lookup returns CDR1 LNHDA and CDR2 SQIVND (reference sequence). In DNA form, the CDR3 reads TGTGCCAGTACCACTGGGGGACTTGCTCATCAGCCCCAGCATTTT. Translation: CASTTGGLAHQPQHF.

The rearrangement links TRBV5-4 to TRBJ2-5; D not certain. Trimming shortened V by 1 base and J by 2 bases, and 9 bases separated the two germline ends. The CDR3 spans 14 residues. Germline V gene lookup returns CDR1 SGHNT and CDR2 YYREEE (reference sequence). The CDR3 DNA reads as TGTGCCAGCAGCTTGAACCCACAACAAGAGACCCAGTACTTC. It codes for CASSLNPQQETQYF.

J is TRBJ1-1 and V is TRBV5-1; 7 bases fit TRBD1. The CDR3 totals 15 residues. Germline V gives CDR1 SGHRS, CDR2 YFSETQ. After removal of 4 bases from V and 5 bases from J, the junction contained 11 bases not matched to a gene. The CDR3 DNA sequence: TGCGCCAGCAGCCTGCGGACAGGCGGGGGGACTGAAGCTTTCTTT. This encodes CASSLRTGGGTEAFF.